Shown below are 21 T cell receptor beta chains from a single sample sequenced in a study of blood T cell repertoires in COVID-19. Clones were read by immunoSEQ multiplex PCR, and TCRdb kept only the in-frame ones, dropping some. The sample gives around 150,000 clones, 82% of which show up once; 20% to 25% is in the top ten. The sample taken for sequencing was peripheral blood. These receptors were taken from an elderly woman with acute or convalescent COVID-19.

The rearrangement uses TRBV30 and TRBJ1-1; D is unresolved. The CDR3 totals 13 residues. Trimming pared 1 base from V and 3 bases from J, leaving 9 bases between. Germline CDR1 is GTSNPN and CDR2 is SVGIG (reference sequence). CDR3 DNA: TGTGCCTGGAGTGCATACCGGGACACTGAAGCTTTCTTT. It codes for CAWSAYRDTEAFF.

The chain carries TRBV7-8 and TRBJ1-1, with D perhaps matching TRBD1 (5 bases). This CDR3 contains 15 residues. Germline lookup yields CDR1 SGHVS and CDR2 FQNEAQ. Trimming took 7 bases from V and 0 from J, leaving 15 bases between them. The CDR3, as DNA: TGTGCCAGCACCTCATGGGCGGGGCTGAACACTGAAGCTTTCTTT. It yields the protein CASTSWAGLNTEAFF. The full variable domain, in which reference TRBV7-8 and TRBJ1-1 provide the parts outside the CDR3, is GAGVSQSPRYKVAKRGQDVALRCDPISGHVSLFWYQQALGQGPEFLTYFQNEAQLDKSGLPSDRFFAERPEGSVSTLKIQRTQQEDSAVYLCASTSWAGLNTEAFFGQGTRLTVV.

The V and J genes are TRBV30 and TRBJ1-1, with D possibly TRBD1 on 5 matching bases. CDR3 length: 17 residues. Germline V CDR1 and CDR2: GTSNPN, SVGIG (reference sequence). The V end lost 2 bases, the J end lost 0 bases, and 19 bases lay between the germline ends. In DNA form, the CDR3 reads TGTGCCTGGAGTCAGGGCGCAATCGACTCCATGAACACTGAAGCTTTCTTT. Residues: CAWSQGAIDSMNTEAFF. Drawing the rest from reference TRBV30 and TRBJ1-1, the complete variable domain is SQTIHQWPATLVQPVGSPLSLECTVEGTSNPNLYWYRQAAGRGLQLLFYSVGIGQISSEVPQNLSASRPQDRQFILSSKKLLLSDSGFYLCAWSQGAIDSMNTEAFFGQGTRLTVV.

V usage is TRBV20-1 and J usage is TRBJ2-1; 8 bases agree with TRBD2. Trimming removed 3 bases from V and 0 bases from J; junction bases left unmatched: 4. Germline CDR1 is DFQATT and CDR2 is SNEGSKA (reference sequence). The CDR3 loop spans 15 amino acids. CDR3 residues: CSASSAGGSYNEQFF. The CDR3 nucleotides read TGCAGTGCTAGTTCGGCGGGGGGCTCCTACAATGAGCAGTTCTTC.

This chain uses TRBV19 with TRBJ2-7; 9 positions agree with TRBD1. In germline, CDR1 is LNHDA, CDR2 SQIVND (reference sequence). The CDR3 sequence is 14 residues long. The ends lost 10 bases at V and 2 bases at J; junction bases unmatched: 9. DNA for the CDR3: TGTGCCACTCGGGACAGGGCGAAACCCTACGAGCAGTACTTC. Translation: CATRDRAKPYEQYF.

The rearrangement uses TRBV27 and TRBJ2-2, with a possible D match to TRBD1 (5 bases). Germline values: CDR1 MNHEY, CDR2 SMNVEV (reference sequence). The CDR3 is made up of 16 amino acids. V was cut by 6 bases and J by 4 bases, with 18 bases left in between. This chain's CDR3 is CASRRPGPRGTGELFF. DNA for the CDR3: TGTGCCAGCAGACGGCCGGGTCCAAGGGGCACCGGGGAGCTGTTTTTT.

The DNA of the CDR3 is TGTGCCAGCCCCAGGACAGGGATGACCACTGAAGCTTTCTTT. Residues: CASPRTGMTTEAFF. This chain links TRBV6-5 with TRBJ1-1, with 8 positions matching TRBD1. V lost 8 bases to trimming and J lost 4 bases; unmatched junction nucleotides: 9. In germline, CDR1 is MNHEY, CDR2 SVGAGI. The CDR3 runs 14 residues.

V gene TRBV11-2 combines with J gene TRBJ1-3, with TRBD1 matching over 7 bases. Germline V gene data show CDR1 as SGHAT and CDR2 as FQNNGV. Trimming at V came to 5 bases and at J to 3 bases, leaving 4 bases not matched to a gene. This CDR3 comprises 14 residues. DNA of the CDR3: TGTGCCAGCAGCCGACAGGGTCTTGGAAACACCATATATTTT. Protein product: CASSRQGLGNTIYF.

The chain couples TRBV5-1 to TRBJ2-2, with D tentatively TRBD2 (6 bases). Germline V gives CDR1 SGHRS, CDR2 YFSETQ. CDR3 length: 14 residues. V lost 3 bases, J lost 6 bases, and 12 bases lay in between. The CDR3 DNA follows: TGCGCCAGCAGCTACCCGCTAGCGCCCGGGGAGCTGTTTTTT. This translates into CASSYPLAPGELFF.

The rearrangement uses TRBV28 and TRBJ2-3; D is possibly TRBD2 (5 bases). CDR3 length: 17 amino acids. Germline lookup yields CDR1 MDHEN and CDR2 SYDVKM. V was clipped by 7 bases and J by 0 bases, with 20 bases between them. The CDR3 here is CASNTLRYSESTDTQYF. DNA of the CDR3: TGTGCCAGCAACACATTACGGTATAGCGAAAGCACAGATACGCAGTATTTT. The whole variable domain, remainder taken from reference TRBV28 and TRBJ2-3, is DVKVTQSSRYLVKRTGEKVFLECVQDMDHENMFWYRQDPGLGLRLIYFSYDVKMKEKGDIPEGYSVSREKKERFSLILESASTNQTSMYLCASNTLRYSESTDTQYFGPGTRLTVL.

This clone was counted a single time. V and J are TRBV6-5 and TRBJ1-2, with D possibly being TRBD1 (6 bases). V was pared by 5 bases and J by 0 bases, with 13 bases between. The CDR3 runs to 15 residues. The germline V gene encodes CDR1 MNHEY and CDR2 SVGAGI. The CDR3 nucleotides are TGTGCCAGCAGTCCCCAGGGGAGCGCTAACTATGGCTACACCTTC. Translating it yields CASSPQGSANYGYTF.

The chain is built from TRBV19 and TRBJ2-7; 12 bases fit TRBD1. Germline V gene sequence: CDR1 LNHDA, CDR2 SQIVND (reference sequence). This CDR3 comprises 14 residues. J gave up 6 bases and V 10 bases, and 10 bases lay outside the gene matches. The CDR3 is CATTGTGGLLEQYF. The CDR3 region has the DNA TGTGCCACCACGGGGACAGGGGGCCTTCTCGAGCAGTACTTC.

A note on this clone: The same CDR3 can be traced to other DNA sequences in this sample. The genes are TRBV30 and TRBJ2-7, with 7 nucleotides matching TRBD2. This CDR3 spans 13 amino acids. The germline V gene has CDR1 GTSNPN and CDR2 SVGIG (reference sequence). V lost 1 base, J lost 4 bases, and 4 bases stayed unmatched. The CDR3 nucleotides are TGTGCCTGGAGTGAGCGGGAAGGATACGAGCAGTACTTC. Its protein is CAWSEREGYEQYF.

V is TRBV21-1 and J is TRBJ1-5. TRBV21-1 is listed as a pseudogene. This CDR3 contains 14 residues. The CDR3: CASSKDERSQPQHF. The CDR3 bases are TGTGCCAGCAGCAAAGATGAGAGGAGCCAGCCCCAGCATTTT.

The chain links TRBV12-3 or TRBV12-4 to TRBJ1-2; D remains unclear. Trimming took off 2 bases at V and 8 bases at J, with 12 bases between the two ends. This CDR3 has 13 amino acids. CDR3 residues: CASSLRGIEGYTF. The CDR3 DNA is TGTGCCAGCAGTTTACGAGGTATTGAGGGCTACACCTTC.

The V call is TRBV5-1, the J call TRBJ2-5; 9 bases fit TRBD1. The J segment lost 5 bases and the V segment lost 2 bases, leaving 4 bases of the junction unmatched. CDR3 length: 14 amino acids. CDR1 is SGHRS and CDR2 is YFSETQ in the germline V gene. CDR3 in amino acids: CASSLDRGEETQYF. The CDR3 DNA reads as TGCGCCAGCAGCTTAGACAGGGGGGAGGAGACCCAGTACTTC.

V and J are TRBV5-6 and TRBJ2-2; D call uncertain. The CDR3 has 14 amino acids. Germline V gene lookup returns CDR1 SGHDT and CDR2 YYEEEE. V lost 0 bases to trimming and J lost 6 bases, with 9 bases between them. Written as DNA, the CDR3 is TGTGCCAGCAGCTTGGCCTTGGGCTCCGGGGAGCTGTTTTTT. This gives the protein CASSLALGSGELFF.

The CDR3 bases are TGCGCCAGCAGTGTAGGGACTAGCGGGAGCCGTGAGCAGTTCTTC. Translated: CASSVGTSGSREQFF. The chain uses TRBV10-2 and TRBJ2-1; 14 bases match TRBD2. Looked up from germline, CDR1 is WSHSY and CDR2 is SAAADI. The CDR3 is 15 amino acids. Trimming took 4 bases from V and 9 from J; bases not matched to a gene: 5.

The chain couples TRBV5-1 to TRBJ2-1, with TRBD2 matching over 7 bases. CDR1 is SGHRS and CDR2 is YFSETQ in the germline V gene. The CDR3 is 15 residues long. With V trimmed by 1 base and J by 10 bases, 11 bases remained unmatched. In DNA form, the CDR3 reads TGCGCCAGCAGCTTGACTAGCGCGGGGCCCGGGGAGCAGTTCTTC. It specifies CASSLTSAGPGEQFF.

CDR3 sequence reads: CASNLGGTDYGYTF. The CDR3 DNA follows: TGCGCCAGCAACCTTGGCGGGACAGATTATGGCTACACCTTC. The V call is TRBV5-1, the J call TRBJ1-2, with 7 bases identical to TRBD1. Per the germline V gene, CDR1 is SGHRS and CDR2 is YFSETQ. This CDR3 is 14 amino acids long. With 6 bases clipped from V and 5 bases from J, the junction kept 10 bases outside the gene matches.

V gene TRBV5-1 combines with J gene TRBJ1-1; tentatively, D is TRBD1 (5 bases). Trimming left V 1 base short and J 5 bases short, with 12 bases between. The germline gives CDR1 SGHRS, CDR2 YFSETQ. This CDR3 has 14 residues. The DNA of the CDR3 is TGCGCCAGCAGCTTGATAGGGGTCGGAACTGAAGCTTTCTTT. Its protein is CASSLIGVGTEAFF.